These T cell receptor beta chains were read from a single sample in a study of T cell changes during pregnancy in multiple sclerosis. The protocol was immunoSEQ multiplex PCR, while the TCRdb copy is restricted to in-frame clones and leaves out a portion. This table has around 28,000 clones, about nine tenths appearing once. The sequencing here drew on CD4+ T cells from peripheral blood mononuclear cells, taken in the first trimester of pregnancy. The receptors stem from a female donor in good health, enrolled as a control in a pregnancy study. Both conserved end residues are part of each CDR3. The D gene is left open where the match is weak. Size is stated for part of the rows, as once, few or many counts, or as a class when the clone is expanded.

V	J	size	D	DNA	CDR3
TRBV11-2	TRBJ2-7	NA	TRBD1	TGTGCCAGCAGCTTAGGGGACAGGGGCTACTACGAGCAGTACTTC	CASSLGDRGYYEQYF
TRBV11-3	TRBJ2-1	NA	TRBD2	TGTGCCAGCAGCCGCGATGGGGTAGCGGGAGATAATGAGCAGTTCTTC	CASSRDGVAGDNEQFF
TRBV2	TRBJ1-1	few	NA	TGTGCCAGCAGTCCCGACTCGGCGGGGGCTTTCTTT	CASSPDSAGAFF
TRBV6-5	TRBJ1-2	NA	TRBD1	TGTGCCAGCAGTCCTCTGCAGGGGGATGGCTACACCTTC	CASSPLQGDGYTF
TRBV27	TRBJ2-3	once	NA	TGTGCCAGCAGTATACAGGGGGGGTGGACAGATACGCAGTATTTT	CASSIQGGWTDTQYF
TRBV9	TRBJ2-6	once	NA	TGTGCCAGCAGCGTAGATCTGGCAGGGGGGACCTCTGGGGCCAACGTCCTGACTTTC	CASSVDLAGGTSGANVLTF
TRBV2	TRBJ2-2	NA	NA	TGTGCCGGCTCAGCGAGCGGGGAGCTGTTTTTT	CAGSASGELFF
TRBV19	TRBJ2-1	NA	TRBD2	TGTGCCAGTAGCAGCGGGGGGGCCGATAATGAGCAGTTCTTC	CASSSGGADNEQFF
TRBV28	TRBJ1-1	NA	TRBD1	TGTGCCAGCAGTTCCCCTCAGGGGGGGAACACTGAAGCTTTCTTT	CASSSPQGGNTEAFF
TRBV7-3	TRBJ2-1	NA	TRBD2	TGTGCCAGCAGACCCGCGGGAGGGAATGAGCAGTTCTTC	CASRPAGGNEQFF
TRBV4-3	TRBJ1-3	NA	NA	TGCGCCAGCAGCCAGGGACTAGGGAATGGAAACACCATATATTTT	CASSQGLGNGNTIYF
TRBV6-1	TRBJ2-7	NA	NA	TGTGCCAGTAGTCAGGAGCGGTCCTACGAGCAGTACTTC	CASSQERSYEQYF
TRBV10-3	TRBJ1-1	once	NA	TGTGCCATCGCAGCGGGCACCCAGACATGGAACACTGAAGCTTTCTTT	CAIAAGTQTWNTEAFF
TRBV28	TRBJ1-5	NA	TRBD1	TGTGCCATCCGGGGACAGTACGATCAGCCCCAGCATTTT	CAIRGQYDQPQHF
TRBV5-6	TRBJ1-1	few	NA	TGTGCCAGCAGCGGGGGGACCGGAAACATGAACACTGAAGCTTTCTTT	CASSGGTGNMNTEAFF
TRBV18	TRBJ2-2	NA	TRBD2	TGTGCCAGCTCACTCGGACTAGCCCAGAACACCGGGGAGCTGTTTTTT	CASSLGLAQNTGELFF
TRBV18	TRBJ2-6	NA	TRBD1	TGTGCCAGCTCACCGGGACAGGGTAGATCCTGGGCCAACGTCCTGACTTTC	CASSPGQGRSWANVLTF
TRBV19	TRBJ1-6	NA	NA	TGTGCCAGTAGTATAGATGGTCCGACCGGGGATTCACCCCTCCACTTT	CASSIDGPTGDSPLHF
TRBV28	TRBJ1-5	NA	NA	TGTGCCAGCAGTTTAGTGGGCAGGAAGAATCAGCCCCAGCATTTT	CASSLVGRKNQPQHF
TRBV2	TRBJ1-6	NA	TRBD1	TGTGCCAGCTACGGGACAGCTTCCTCCTTGGTTGGGTCACCCCTCCACTTT	CASYGTASSLVGSPLHF
TRBV28	TRBJ2-3	NA	TRBD2	TGTGCCAGCAGCCCCATAAGAGCGGGGTGGAACACAGATACGCAGTATTTT	CASSPIRAGWNTDTQYF
TRBV11-3	TRBJ2-5	NA	TRBD1	TGTGCCAGCAGCTTAGATTCGCCGGGACAGGGGTACGGAGAGACCCAGTACTTC	CASSLDSPGQGYGETQYF
TRBV28	TRBJ1-5	NA	NA	TGTGCCAGCAGTCTCCCCCGGAATCAGCCCCAGCATTTT	CASSLPRNQPQHF
TRBV7-8	TRBJ2-3	NA	TRBD2	TGTGCCAGCAGCTTGACTAGCGATAATACGCAGTATTTT	CASSLTSDNTQYF
TRBV6-5	TRBJ1-1	once	TRBD1	TGTGCCAGCAGTACACAACAGGGGTACACTGAAGCTTTCTTT	CASSTQQGYTEAFF
TRBV28	TRBJ2-1	NA	TRBD1	TGTGCCATCCAGGGGGACTCCTACAATGAGCAGTTCTTC	CAIQGDSYNEQFF
TRBV7-2	TRBJ2-7	NA	TRBD2	TGTGCCAGCAGCTTAGGACTAGCGGGGATCTACGAGCAGTACTTC	CASSLGLAGIYEQYF
TRBV6-1	TRBJ2-3	few	NA	TGTGCCAGCAGGGAACGGAGGCTGGCAGATACGCAGTATTTT	CASRERRLADTQYF
TRBV7-9	TRBJ1-2	NA	NA	TGTGCCAGCAGCTTAGGGCCCAGCTATGGCTACACCTTC	CASSLGPSYGYTF
TRBV9	TRBJ1-1	NA	NA	TGTGCCAGCAGCCGGCGGGAGGGCACTGAAGCTTTCTTT	CASSRREGTEAFF
TRBV27	TRBJ2-1	NA	TRBD2	TGTGCCAGCAGTATGACGACTAGCGGGGGGGCTGGTAATGAGCAGTTCTTC	CASSMTTSGGAGNEQFF